One and the same sample provided the 2 T cell receptor beta chains below, sequenced in a study of blood T cell repertoires in COVID-19. Clones were sequenced by immunoSEQ multiplex PCR, and TCRdb holds only the in-frame ones, with some missing. The profile shows approximately 96,000 clones, around 85% of them singletons. The sample taken for sequencing was peripheral blood. These receptor sequences come from a woman older than 75 with acute or convalescent COVID-19.

The chain employs TRBV29-1 and TRBJ2-1; 13 nucleotides line up with TRBD2. V lost 6 bases, J lost 10 bases, and 9 bases stayed unmatched. Germline-derived CDR1 and CDR2 are SQVTM and ANQGSEA. The CDR3 covers 14 residues. The CDR3 reads CSVQGTSGAREQFF. CDR3 DNA sequence: TGCAGCGTCCAAGGGACTAGCGGGGCGCGGGAGCAGTTCTTC.

This chain uses TRBV6-5 with TRBJ1-5; D might be TRBD1 (5 bases). Trimming took off 6 bases at V and 2 bases at J, with 14 bases between the two ends. This CDR3 comprises 15 residues. In germline, CDR1 is MNHEY, CDR2 SVGAGI. CDR3 bases: TGTGCCAGCAGCCCCAGCGGGGCAGGCAATCAGCCCCAGCATTTT. This codes for CASSPSGAGNQPQHF.